The 14 T cell receptor beta chains listed next were all sequenced from one sample in a study of CD4 and CD8 cells across lung adenocarcinoma regions. TCRdb re-called the PCR reads through MiXCR, storing one row per CDR3 protein. In the table there are 24,000 or so distinct CDR3 sequences, over 40% of which are singletons. Material for sequencing was CD4+ T cells from the center of a lung tumor. The receptors were gathered from a male donor with lung adenocarcinoma. The CD4 and CD8 labels of this study may be unreliable.

Concerning this clonotype: Germline is not matched at one junction end, which may reflect a read error. This rearrangement joins TRBV27 to TRBJ2-1, with 9 bases identical to TRBD1. The J call may be in error: the DNA end matches TRBJ2-3 better. This CDR3 region has 16 residues. The germline V gene encodes CDR1 MNHEY and CDR2 SMNVEV (reference sequence). The DNA of the CDR3 is TGTGCCTGCGGCGGAACCGGGGGACAGGGTGCAGAGACGCAGTATTTT. Encoded protein: CACGGTGGQGAETQYF.

Worth noting for this clonotype: Possible read error: a much larger clone is one base away. This chain links TRBV6-1 with TRBJ1-6; no firm D call. The CDR3 length is 15 residues. Germline V lookup: CDR1 MNHNS, CDR2 SASEGT. The CDR3 sequence is CASSEVQVGNSLLHF. CDR3 nucleotide sequence: TGTGCCAGCAGTGAAGTCCAGGTTGGGAATTCACTCCTCCACTTT.

This clonotype was recorded at least ten times. The CDR3 is CASRPSGGSYEQYF. CDR3 sequence (DNA): TGTGCCAGCAGACCTAGCGGGGGCTCCTACGAGCAGTACTTC. The rearrangement joins TRBV7-2 to TRBJ2-7; TRBD2 aligns across 10 bases. Per germline, CDR1 SGHTA and CDR2 FQGNSA. The V segment lost 6 bases and the J segment 0 bases; nucleotides outside the gene matches: 2. The CDR3 runs to 14 residues.

As regards this clonotype: An end of the junction differs from the germline gene, which may be a read error. This chain uses TRBV6-5 with TRBJ2-3; D unresolved. The CDR3 totals 15 residues. Germline V lookup: CDR1 MNHEY, CDR2 SVGAGI. CDR3 bases: TGTGCCAGGGGTTACTCGAGGTCGCCCGAGGATACGCAGTATTTC. It codes for CARGYSRSPEDTQYF.

The chain employs TRBV27 and TRBJ2-4; D may correspond to TRBD1 or TRBD2 (5 bases each). This CDR3 has 15 residues. The ends were cut back, 6 bases at V and 13 bases at J, with 25 bases in the middle. Germline-derived CDR1 and CDR2 are MNHEY and SMNVEV (reference sequence). The CDR3 coding sequence is TGTGCCAGCAGGACGGGGCTTCGATACAAAAACACGCAGTACTTC. Residues: CASRTGLRYKNTQYF.

V usage is TRBV6-1 and J usage is TRBJ2-1; D remains ambiguous. TRBJ2-7 matches the DNA end more closely, so the J call is doubtful. The CDR3 loop spans 16 amino acids. Germline lookup yields CDR1 MNHNS and CDR2 SASEGT. CDR3 in DNA: TGTGCCAGCAGTCCTCGTACATATAATAATTTCTACGAGCAGTACTTC. Its translation: CASSPRTYNNFYEQYF.

V is TRBV6-5 and J is TRBJ2-5, with 9 bases fitting TRBD2. Looked up from germline, CDR1 is MNHEY and CDR2 is SVGAGI. Trimming removed 4 bases from V and 1 base from J; junction bases left unmatched: 4. The CDR3 consists of 15 residues. The CDR3: CASSFLAGSQETQYF. Here the CDR3 DNA reads TGTGCCAGCAGTTTTCTAGCGGGGTCCCAAGAGACCCAGTACTTC.

The V and J genes are TRBV12-3 or TRBV12-4 and TRBJ2-1; 12 bases match TRBD2. The CDR3 runs to 15 residues. Germline trimming cut 5 bases from V and 2 bases from J; bases unmatched to any gene: 1. This CDR3 is CASSRTSGTYNEQFF. The CDR3 nucleotides read TGTGCCAGCAGTCGGACTAGCGGGACCTACAATGAGCAGTTCTTC.

This clonotype has a handful of counts. The chain uses TRBV6-5 and TRBJ2-3, with a weak D call TRBD2 (6 bases). TRBJ2-4 explains the end of the DNA better; the J call may be wrong. Germline V gene data show CDR1 as MNHEY and CDR2 as SVGAGI. This CDR3 region has 14 residues. Here the CDR3 reads CASSSRGAKDTQYF. The CDR3 coding sequence is TGTGCCAGCTCTTCGCGGGGAGCCAAAGACACTCAGTACTTC.

Comments on this clonotype: Its ends do not fully match the called genes, so a read error is possible. J is TRBJ2-3 and V is TRBV6-1; possibly TRBD1 or TRBD2 for D (5 bases each). The CDR3 loop spans 17 amino acids. Germline V gene lookup returns CDR1 MNHNS and CDR2 SASEGT. This CDR3 is CACSRDPAGGDKDTQYF. CDR3 nucleotides: TGTGCCTGCAGTAGGGACCCCGCGGGCGGAGACAAAGATACGCAGTATTTT.

This clonotype has at least ten counts. V is TRBV6-1 and J is TRBJ2-7; 11 bases align to TRBD1. The CDR3 covers 13 residues. Per germline, CDR1 MNHNS and CDR2 SASEGT. With 6 bases clipped from V and 2 bases from J, the junction kept 0 bases outside the gene matches. The chain's CDR3 is CASRGQGAYEQYF. The CDR3 DNA reads TGTGCCAGCAGGGGACAGGGGGCCTACGAGCAGTACTTC.

This clonotype was picked up many times. The chain couples TRBV28 to TRBJ2-7, with TRBD2 as a possible D gene (5 bases). V gave up 4 bases and J gave up 2 bases, with 12 bases separating them. The CDR3 sequence is 14 residues long. Germline CDR1 reads MDHEN; CDR2 reads SYDVKM. CDR3 residues: CASSSPPSPYEQYF. CDR3 bases: TGTGCCAGCAGTTCCCCACCTAGCCCCTACGAGCAGTACTTC.

Details on this clonotype: One end of the junction fails to match germline, which may point to a read error. This chain connects TRBV24-1 to TRBJ2-3, with D perhaps matching TRBD2 (7 bases). The CDR3 loop spans 17 amino acids. The germline CDR1 and CDR2 sequences are KGHDR and SFDVKD. CDR3 nucleotides: TGTGCCACCAGTGAGGCTGGAGGGGGGGCTCACACAGATACCCAGTATTTT. Amino acids: CATSEAGGGAHTDTQYF.

This clonotype is a singleton in its sample. The rearrangement joins TRBV30 to TRBJ2-3; 9 positions match TRBD1. Germline-derived CDR1 and CDR2 are GTSNPN and SVGIG (reference sequence). The V gene end was trimmed by 7 bases and the J gene end by 4 bases; junction bases not matched to a gene: 3. The CDR3 sequence is 12 residues long. DNA for the CDR3: TGTGCCTCACAGGGGGCCGCAGATACGCAGTATTTT. Encoded protein: CASQGAADTQYF.